The rows below give T cell receptor beta chains drawn from one sample of a study of human T cells and chemical hapten exposure. TCRdb fed the RACE reads into MiXCR, producing one record per CDR3 protein. The sample yields 340,000 or so distinct CDR3 sequences, around 7% seen once. The sample here was whole blood, taken in connection with sensitization to the hapten diphenylcyclopropenone (DPC). The receptors originated from a woman under 30 with alopecia areata. Some clones in this sample may be carry-over from other donors' samples. CDR3s leave out the opening cysteine and the closing phenylalanine or tryptophan. Some rows mark clone size as missing; the rest say once, few, many or name a class of expanded clone.

clone_size,v_call,j_call,cdr3_aa
few,TRBV24-1,TRBJ2-1,ATSDSGTSEGEQF
few,TRBV18,TRBJ2-5,ASSPRIQGNQETQY
-,TRBV19,TRBJ1-6,ASRITGIGSPLH
-,TRBV3-1,TRBJ2-3,ASSRSFMALADTQY
many,TRBV14,TRBJ2-3,ASSHGDAIADTQY
many,TRBV27,TRBJ2-7,ASSRTREALYEQY
few,TRBV5-1,TRBJ2-4,ASSLGLAKNIQY
few,TRBV6-5,TRBJ1-6,ASSYDAGLRSYNSPLH
few,TRBV6-5,TRBJ1-2,ASSYSLGQGGLNYGYT
few,TRBV5-6,TRBJ2-3,ASSFVDRGSTDTQY
few,TRBV6-5,TRBJ1-1,ASSRSTSMNTEAF
few,TRBV4-3,TRBJ2-5,ASSQLTGYGQTQY
few,TRBV4-3,TRBJ1-4,ASSRNWDSPNEKLF
few,TRBV20-1,TRBJ2-3,SASSGGPHTDTQY
few,TRBV28,TRBJ2-3,ASSFAGGEFPDTQY
-,TRBV20-1,TRBJ1-1,SAPMTGAGTEAF
few,TRBV6-5,TRBJ1-2,ASSYSGTGAYGYT
-,TRBV4-2,TRBJ2-2,ASSQVAGTGELF
-,TRBV4-2,TRBJ2-2,ASSQVASGETLNTGELF
many,TRBV4-1,TRBJ2-3,ASSQGVAGGRDTQY
-,TRBV12-3/TRBV12-4,TRBJ2-7,ASSLDSEQY
-,TRBV6-2/TRBV6-3,TRBJ1-6,ASESSYNSPLH
few,TRBV7-2,TRBJ1-3,ASSLVEGSGNTIY
many,TRBV4-3,TRBJ1-2,ASSPAGQGESYGYT
-,TRBV5-6,TRBJ1-6,ASSFGNRNSPLH
many,TRBV5-1,TRBJ2-6,ASSLLQGSPSGANVLT
many,TRBV7-9,TRBJ2-2,ASSLRGTGTGNTGELF
-,TRBV7-8,TRBJ1-2,ASSSITGTGGVGYGYT
few,TRBV14,TRBJ1-6,ASSHNNFRDRNSPLH
many,TRBV18,TRBJ1-1,ASSPQGARTEAF
many,TRBV27,TRBJ2-7,ASRPAGSRYEQY
many,TRBV7-2,TRBJ1-1,ASRLGGGTAEAF
many,TRBV7-2,TRBJ1-1,ASSLNRGEATEAF
few,TRBV29-1,TRBJ1-5,SAGQGNQPQH
many,TRBV2,TRBJ2-7,ASSNGMSYEQY
many,TRBV15,TRBJ2-1,ATSLTGGKAYNEQF